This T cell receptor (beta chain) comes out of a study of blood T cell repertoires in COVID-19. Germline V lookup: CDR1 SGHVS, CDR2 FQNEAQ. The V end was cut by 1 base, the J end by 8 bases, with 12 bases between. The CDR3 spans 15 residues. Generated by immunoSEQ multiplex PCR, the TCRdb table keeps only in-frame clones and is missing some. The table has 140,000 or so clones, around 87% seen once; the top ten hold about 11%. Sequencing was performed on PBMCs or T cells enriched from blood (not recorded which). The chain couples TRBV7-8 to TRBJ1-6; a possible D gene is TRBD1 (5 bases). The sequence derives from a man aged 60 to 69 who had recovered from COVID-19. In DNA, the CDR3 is TGTGCCAGCAGCTTAGAAGGGGAGGTTGATTCACCCCTCCACTTT. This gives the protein CASSLEGEVDSPLHF.